Listed here is a single TCR beta chain. Sequencing was performed with immunoSEQ multiplex PCR; in TCRdb, only in-frame clones are kept and a portion is missing. The table lists 200,000 to 250,000 clones, approximately 80% of them singletons. This CDR3 is 16 amino acids long. Unmatched junction bases numbered 10, after V lost 4 bases and J lost 5 bases. Germline V CDR1 and CDR2: LNHDA, SQIVND (reference sequence). This specimen comes from a study of blood T cell repertoires in COVID-19. The specimen was peripheral blood. The TCR was taken from a woman over 75 with COVID-19, enrolled during active disease. V is TRBV19 and J is TRBJ1-4; TRBD1 aligns across 7 bases. In nucleotides, the CDR3 is TGTGCCAGTAGTACAATCCTCGGGACAGCAAATGAAAAACTGTTTTTT. This encodes CASSTILGTANEKLFF.